The T cell receptor (beta chain) described here comes from a study of identical twins. Findings and limits, study-wide: A cross-sectional statistical analysis, not follow-up of the same donors, supported the conclusions.

This clonotype was detected a few times. No antigen is known for it. Each CDR3 protein is one row after TCRdb ran MiXCR on the 5' RACE reads. The sample lists about 280,000 distinct CDR3 sequences; about 8.9% were seen once. Germline V CDR1 and CDR2: SGHAT, FQNNGV. Trimming shortened V by 4 bases and J by 4 bases, and 13 bases separated the two germline ends. The CDR3 loop spans 14 amino acids. The same sample was also used in a study of yellow fever vaccine responses in identical twins.

Material for sequencing was memory (CD45RO+) T cells sorted from blood. The receptor comes from a woman younger than 30 in good health. V usage is TRBV11-2 and J usage is TRBJ1-2; D not certain. The CDR3 DNA sequence: TGTGCCAGCAGCTCCGTTAGGTTGCCCTATGGCTACACCTTC. Translating it yields CASSSVRLPYGYTF.